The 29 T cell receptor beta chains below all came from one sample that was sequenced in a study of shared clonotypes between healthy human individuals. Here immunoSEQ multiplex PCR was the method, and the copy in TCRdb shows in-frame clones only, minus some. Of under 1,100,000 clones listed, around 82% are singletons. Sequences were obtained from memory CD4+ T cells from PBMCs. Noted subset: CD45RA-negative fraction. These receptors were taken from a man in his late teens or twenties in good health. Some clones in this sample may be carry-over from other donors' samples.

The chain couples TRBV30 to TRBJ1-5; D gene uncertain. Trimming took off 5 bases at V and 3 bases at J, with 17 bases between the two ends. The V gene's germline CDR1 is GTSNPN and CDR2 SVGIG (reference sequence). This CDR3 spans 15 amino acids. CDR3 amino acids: CAWGEGLRPNQPQHF. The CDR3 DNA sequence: TGTGCCTGGGGGGAGGGCCTCCGGCCCAATCAGCCCCAGCATTTT.

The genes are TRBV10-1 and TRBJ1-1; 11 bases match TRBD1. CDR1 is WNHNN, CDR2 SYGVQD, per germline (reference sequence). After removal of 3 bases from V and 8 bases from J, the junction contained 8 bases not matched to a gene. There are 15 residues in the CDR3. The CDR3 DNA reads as TGCGCCAGCAGTGAAGGGGACAGGGGGAAGTGGGAAGCTTTCTTT. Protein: CASSEGDRGKWEAFF.

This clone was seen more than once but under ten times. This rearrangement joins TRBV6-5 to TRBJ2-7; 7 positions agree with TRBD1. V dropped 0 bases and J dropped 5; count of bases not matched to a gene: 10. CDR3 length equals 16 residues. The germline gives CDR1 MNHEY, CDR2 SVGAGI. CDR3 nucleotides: TGTGCCAGCAGTTACTCGGTTGAGGGGGCTGTGGACGAGCAGTACTTC. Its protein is CASSYSVEGAVDEQYF.

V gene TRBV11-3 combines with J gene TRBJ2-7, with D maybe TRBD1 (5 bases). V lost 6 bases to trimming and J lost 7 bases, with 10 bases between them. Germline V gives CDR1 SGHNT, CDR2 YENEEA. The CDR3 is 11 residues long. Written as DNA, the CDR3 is TGTGCCAGCAGTCAGGGTGGGGAGCAGTACTTC. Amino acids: CASSQGGEQYF.

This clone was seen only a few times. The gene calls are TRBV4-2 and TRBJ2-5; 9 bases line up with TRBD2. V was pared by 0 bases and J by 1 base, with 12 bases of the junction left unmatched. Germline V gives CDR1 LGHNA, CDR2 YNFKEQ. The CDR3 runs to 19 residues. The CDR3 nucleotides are TGTGCCAGCAGCCAAGAATTCGGTCGCGGGAGGGAGTCCCAAGAGACCCAGTACTTC. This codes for CASSQEFGRGRESQETQYF.

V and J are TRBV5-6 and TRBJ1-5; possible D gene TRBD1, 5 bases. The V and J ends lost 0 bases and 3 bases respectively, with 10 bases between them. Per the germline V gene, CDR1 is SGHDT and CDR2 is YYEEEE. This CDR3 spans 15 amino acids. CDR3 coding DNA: TGTGCCAGCAGCTTGGCGGGCAGGGTCAATCAGCCCCAGCATTTT. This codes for CASSLAGRVNQPQHF.

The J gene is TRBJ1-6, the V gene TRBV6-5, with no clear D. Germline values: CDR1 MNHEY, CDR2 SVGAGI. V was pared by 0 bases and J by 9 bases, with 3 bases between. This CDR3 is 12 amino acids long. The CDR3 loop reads CASSYSTSPLHF. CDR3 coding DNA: TGTGCCAGCAGTTACTCGACTTCACCCCTCCACTTT.

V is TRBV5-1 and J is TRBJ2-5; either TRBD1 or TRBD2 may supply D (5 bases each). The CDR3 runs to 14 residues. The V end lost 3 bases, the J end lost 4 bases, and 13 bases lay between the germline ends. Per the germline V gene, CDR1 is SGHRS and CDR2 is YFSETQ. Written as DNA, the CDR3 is TGCGCCAGCAGCTGGCAGGGACCGGGAGAGACCCAGTACTTC. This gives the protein CASSWQGPGETQYF.

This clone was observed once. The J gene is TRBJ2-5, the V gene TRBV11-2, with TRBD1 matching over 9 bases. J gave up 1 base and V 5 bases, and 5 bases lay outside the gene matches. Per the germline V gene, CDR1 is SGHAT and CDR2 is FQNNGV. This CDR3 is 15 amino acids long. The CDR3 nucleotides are TGTGCCAGCAGCCGCGACAGGGGGTTCCAAGAGACCCAGTACTTC. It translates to CASSRDRGFQETQYF.

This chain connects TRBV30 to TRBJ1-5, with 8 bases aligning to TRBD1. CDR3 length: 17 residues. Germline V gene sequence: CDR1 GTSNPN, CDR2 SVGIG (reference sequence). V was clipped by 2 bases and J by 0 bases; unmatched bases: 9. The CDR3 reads CAWSSAGQGYSNQPQHF. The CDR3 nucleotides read TGTGCCTGGAGTTCCGCCGGACAGGGCTATAGCAATCAGCCCCAGCATTTT. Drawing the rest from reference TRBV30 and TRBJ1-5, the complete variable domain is SQTIHQWPATLVQPVGSPLSLECTVEGTSNPNLYWYRQAAGRGLQLLFYSVGIGQISSEVPQNLSASRPQDRQFILSSKKLLLSDSGFYLCAWSSAGQGYSNQPQHFGDGTRLSIL.

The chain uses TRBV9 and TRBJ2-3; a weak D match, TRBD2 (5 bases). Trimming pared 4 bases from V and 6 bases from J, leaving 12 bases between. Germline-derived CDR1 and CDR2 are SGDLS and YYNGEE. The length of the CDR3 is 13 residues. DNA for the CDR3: TGTGCCAGCAGCTTCTCGGGGTGGGATACGCAGTATTTT. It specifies CASSFSGWDTQYF.

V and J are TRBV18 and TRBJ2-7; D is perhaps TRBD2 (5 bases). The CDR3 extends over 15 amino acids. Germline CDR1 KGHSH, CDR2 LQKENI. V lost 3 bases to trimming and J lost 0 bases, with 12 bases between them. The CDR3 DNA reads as TGTGCCAGCTCACCTACGGGAAGCCCCTCCTACGAGCAGTACTTC. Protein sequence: CASSPTGSPSYEQYF.

The CDR3 is CASSLPAGPTYEQYF. CDR3 in DNA: TGTGCCAGCAGCTTACCGGCGGGGCCGACTTACGAGCAGTACTTC. The genes are TRBV13 and TRBJ2-7; D possibly corresponds to TRBD2 (6 bases). Germline loops: CDR1 PRHDT, CDR2 FYEKMQ (reference sequence). Trimming cost V 2 bases and J 4 bases, with 15 bases left between them. The CDR3 covers 15 residues.

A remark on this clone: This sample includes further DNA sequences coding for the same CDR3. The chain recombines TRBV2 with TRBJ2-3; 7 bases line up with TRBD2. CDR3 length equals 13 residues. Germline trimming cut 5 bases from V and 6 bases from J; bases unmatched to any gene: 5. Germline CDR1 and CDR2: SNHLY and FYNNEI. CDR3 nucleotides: TGTGCCAGCAGTACCAGGGAGGGGGATACGCAGTATTTT. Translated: CASSTREGDTQYF.

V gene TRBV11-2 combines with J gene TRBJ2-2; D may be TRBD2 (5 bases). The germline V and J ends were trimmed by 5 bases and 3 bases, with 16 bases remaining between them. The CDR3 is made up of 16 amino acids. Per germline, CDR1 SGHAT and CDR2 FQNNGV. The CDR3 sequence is CASSPYVRGDTGELFF. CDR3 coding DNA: TGTGCCAGCAGCCCATATGTACGGGGTGACACCGGGGAGCTGTTTTTT. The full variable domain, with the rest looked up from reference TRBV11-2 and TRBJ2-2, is EAGVAQSPRYKIIEKRQSVAFWCNPISGHATLYWYQQILGQGPKLLIQFQNNGVVDDSQLPKDRFSAERLKGVDSTLKIQPAKLEDSAVYLCASSPYVRGDTGELFFGEGSRLTVL.

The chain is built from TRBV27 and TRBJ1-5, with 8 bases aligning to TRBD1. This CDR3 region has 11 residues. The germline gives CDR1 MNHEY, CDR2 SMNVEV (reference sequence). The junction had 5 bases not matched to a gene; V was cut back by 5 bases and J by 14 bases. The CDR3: CASSPPGQEHF. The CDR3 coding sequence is TGTGCCAGCAGTCCCCCGGGACAGGAGCATTTT.

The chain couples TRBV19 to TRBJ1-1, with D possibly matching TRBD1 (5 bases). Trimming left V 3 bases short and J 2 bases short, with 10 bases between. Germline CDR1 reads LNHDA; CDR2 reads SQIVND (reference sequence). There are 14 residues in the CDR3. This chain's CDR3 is CASSIGWGNTEAFF. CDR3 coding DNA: TGTGCCAGTAGTATTGGGTGGGGCAACACTGAAGCTTTCTTT.

The CDR3, as DNA: TGTGCCAGCAGTCCCATGACAGGGGGCGGTGGAGGCTACACCTTC. Encoded protein: CASSPMTGGGGGYTF. This chain links TRBV27 with TRBJ1-2, with 10 nucleotides matching TRBD1. The junction had 11 bases not matched to a gene; V was cut back by 5 bases and J by 8 bases. The CDR3 runs to 15 residues. Germline lookup yields CDR1 MNHEY and CDR2 SMNVEV (reference sequence).

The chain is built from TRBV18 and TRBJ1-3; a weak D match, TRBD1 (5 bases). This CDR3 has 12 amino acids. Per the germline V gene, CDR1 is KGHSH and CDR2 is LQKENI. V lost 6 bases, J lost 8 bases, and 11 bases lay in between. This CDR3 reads CASSPGVDTIYF. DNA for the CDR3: TGTGCCAGCTCTCCGGGGGTCGACACCATATATTTT. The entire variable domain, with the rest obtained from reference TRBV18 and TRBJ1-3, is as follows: NAGVMQNPRHLVRRRGQEARLRCSPMKGHSHVYWYRQLPEEGLKFMVYLQKENIIDESGMPKERFSAEFPKEGPSILRIQQVVRGDSAAYFCASSPGVDTIYFGEGSWLTVV.

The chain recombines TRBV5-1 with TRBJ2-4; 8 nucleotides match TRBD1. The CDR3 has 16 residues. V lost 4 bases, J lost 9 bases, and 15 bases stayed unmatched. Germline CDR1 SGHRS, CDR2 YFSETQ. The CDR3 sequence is CASSQGQVIGQGIQYF. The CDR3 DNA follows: TGCGCCAGCAGCCAGGGACAGGTAATTGGTCAAGGCATTCAGTACTTC.

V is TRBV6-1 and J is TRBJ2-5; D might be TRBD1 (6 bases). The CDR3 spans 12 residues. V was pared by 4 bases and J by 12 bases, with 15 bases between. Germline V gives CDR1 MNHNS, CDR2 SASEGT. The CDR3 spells CASSVGWGPEYF. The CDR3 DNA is TGTGCCAGCAGTGTGGGTTGGGGGCCGGAGTACTTC.

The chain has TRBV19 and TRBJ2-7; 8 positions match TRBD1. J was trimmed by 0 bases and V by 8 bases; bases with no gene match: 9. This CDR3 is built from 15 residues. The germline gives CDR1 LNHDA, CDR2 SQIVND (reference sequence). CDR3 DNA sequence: TGTGCCAGTCGCAGGACAGGGACGAGCTCCTACGAGCAGTACTTC. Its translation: CASRRTGTSSYEQYF.

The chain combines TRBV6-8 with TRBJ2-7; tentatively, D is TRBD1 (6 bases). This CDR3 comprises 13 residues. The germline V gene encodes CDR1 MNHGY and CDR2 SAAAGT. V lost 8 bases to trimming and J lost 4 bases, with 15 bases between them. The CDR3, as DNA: TGTGCCAGCCCTAAACAGGGTATGTACGAGCAGTACTTC. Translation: CASPKQGMYEQYF.

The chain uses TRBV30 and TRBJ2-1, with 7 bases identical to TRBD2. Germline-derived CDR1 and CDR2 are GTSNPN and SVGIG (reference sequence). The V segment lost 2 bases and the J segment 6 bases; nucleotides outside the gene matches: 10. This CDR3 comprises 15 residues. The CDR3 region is CAWSRSHGGSNEQFF. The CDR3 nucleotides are TGTGCCTGGAGTCGGTCACATGGCGGGAGCAATGAGCAGTTCTTC.

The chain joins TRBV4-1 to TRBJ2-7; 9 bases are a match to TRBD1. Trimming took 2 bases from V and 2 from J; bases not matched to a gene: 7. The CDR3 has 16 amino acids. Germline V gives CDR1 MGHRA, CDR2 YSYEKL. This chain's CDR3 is CASSQPKTGGTYEQYF. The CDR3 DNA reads TGCGCCAGCAGCCAACCCAAGACAGGGGGGACCTACGAGCAGTACTTC.

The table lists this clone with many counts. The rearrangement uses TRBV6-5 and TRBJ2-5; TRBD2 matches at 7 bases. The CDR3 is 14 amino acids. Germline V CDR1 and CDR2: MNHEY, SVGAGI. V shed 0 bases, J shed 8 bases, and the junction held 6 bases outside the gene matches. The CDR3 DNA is TGTGCCAGCAGTTACTCGTCAGCGGGATCCACCCAGTACTTC. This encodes CASSYSSAGSTQYF.

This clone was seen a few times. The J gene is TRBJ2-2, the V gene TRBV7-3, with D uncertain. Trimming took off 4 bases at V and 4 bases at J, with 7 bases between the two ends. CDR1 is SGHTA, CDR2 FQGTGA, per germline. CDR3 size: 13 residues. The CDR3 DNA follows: TGTGCCAGCAGCTACTCTGGCACCGGGGAGCTGTTTTTT. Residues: CASSYSGTGELFF. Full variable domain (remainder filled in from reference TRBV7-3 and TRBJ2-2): GAGVSQTPSNKVTEKGKYVELRCDPISGHTALYWYRQSLGQGPEFLIYFQGTGAADDSGLPNDRFFAVRPEGSVSTLKIQRTERGDSAVYLCASSYSGTGELFFGEGSRLTVL.

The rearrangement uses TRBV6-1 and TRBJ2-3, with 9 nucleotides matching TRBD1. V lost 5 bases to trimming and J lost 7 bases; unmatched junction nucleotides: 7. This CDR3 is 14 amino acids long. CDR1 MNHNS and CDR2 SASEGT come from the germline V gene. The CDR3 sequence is CASSLTGGTNTQYF. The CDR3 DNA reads TGTGCCAGCAGTCTGACAGGGGGTACGAATACGCAGTATTTT.

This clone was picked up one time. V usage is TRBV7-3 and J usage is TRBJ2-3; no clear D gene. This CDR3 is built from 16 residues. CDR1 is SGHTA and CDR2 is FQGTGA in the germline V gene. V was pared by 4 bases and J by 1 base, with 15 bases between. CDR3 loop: CASSSRGTPRTDTQYF. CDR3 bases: TGTGCCAGCAGCTCGCGAGGTACCCCCCGCACAGATACGCAGTATTTT.